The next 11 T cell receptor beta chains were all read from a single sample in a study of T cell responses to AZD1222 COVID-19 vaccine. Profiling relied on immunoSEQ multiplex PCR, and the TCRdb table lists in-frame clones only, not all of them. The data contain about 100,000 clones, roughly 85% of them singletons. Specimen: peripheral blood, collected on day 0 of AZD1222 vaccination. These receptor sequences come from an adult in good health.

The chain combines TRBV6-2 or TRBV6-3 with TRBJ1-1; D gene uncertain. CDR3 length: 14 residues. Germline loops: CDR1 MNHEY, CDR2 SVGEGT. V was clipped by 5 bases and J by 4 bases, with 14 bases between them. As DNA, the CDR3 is TGTGCCAGCAGTGAGTTCGCGGGCGGCACTGAAGCTTTCTTT. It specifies CASSEFAGGTEAFF.

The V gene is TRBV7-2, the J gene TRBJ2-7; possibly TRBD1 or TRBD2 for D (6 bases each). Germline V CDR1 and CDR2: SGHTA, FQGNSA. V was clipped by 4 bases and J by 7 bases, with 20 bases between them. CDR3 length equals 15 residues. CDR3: CASSSRPGAPREQYF. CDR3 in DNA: TGTGCCAGCAGCTCTCGCCCGGGGGCCCCTCGGGAGCAGTACTTC.

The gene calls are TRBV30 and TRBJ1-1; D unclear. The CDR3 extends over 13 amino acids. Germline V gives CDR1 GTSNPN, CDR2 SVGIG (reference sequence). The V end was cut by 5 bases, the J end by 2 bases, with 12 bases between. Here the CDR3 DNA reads TGTGCCTGGCTCCCCCGCTTCAACACTGAAGCTTTCTTT. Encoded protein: CAWLPRFNTEAFF.

In DNA form, the CDR3 reads TGTGCCAGCAGCACCGAACCAGGGGGCGAACAGTACGTC. As protein: CASSTEPGGEQYV. This chain joins TRBV21-1 and TRBJ2-7; the table gives TRBD1 as D, unverified against the DNA. TRBV21-1 is tagged as a pseudogene. There are 13 residues in the CDR3.

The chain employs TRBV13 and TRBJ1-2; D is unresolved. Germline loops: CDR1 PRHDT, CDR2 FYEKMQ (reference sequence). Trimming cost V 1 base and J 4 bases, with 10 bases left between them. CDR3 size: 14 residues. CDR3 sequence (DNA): TGTGCCAGCAGCTTAGCATCTTACCCCTATGGCTACACCTTC. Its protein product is CASSLASYPYGYTF.

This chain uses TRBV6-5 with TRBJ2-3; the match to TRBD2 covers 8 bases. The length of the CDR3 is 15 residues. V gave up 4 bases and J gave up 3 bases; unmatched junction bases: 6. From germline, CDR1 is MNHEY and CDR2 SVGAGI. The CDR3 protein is CASSSGTSVTDTQYF. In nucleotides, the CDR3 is TGTGCCAGCAGTTCGGGGACTAGTGTTACAGATACGCAGTATTTT.

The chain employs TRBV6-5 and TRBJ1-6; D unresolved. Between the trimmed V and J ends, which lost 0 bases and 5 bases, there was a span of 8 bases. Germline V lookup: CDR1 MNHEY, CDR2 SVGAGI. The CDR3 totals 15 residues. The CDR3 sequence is CASSYSRFDNSPLHF. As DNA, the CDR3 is TGTGCCAGCAGTTACTCGAGGTTCGATAATTCACCCCTCCACTTT.

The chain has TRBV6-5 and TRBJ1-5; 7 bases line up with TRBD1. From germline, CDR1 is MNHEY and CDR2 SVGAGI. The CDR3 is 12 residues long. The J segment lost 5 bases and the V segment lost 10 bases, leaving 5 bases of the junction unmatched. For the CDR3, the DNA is TGTGCCACCGGACAGGATCATCAGCCCCAGCATTTT. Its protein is CATGQDHQPQHF.

As DNA, the CDR3 is TGTGCCAGCAGCCTGGGGACCCAAGAGACCCAGTACTTC. Amino acid sequence: CASSLGTQETQYF. The chain is built from TRBV11-3 and TRBJ2-5; either TRBD1 or TRBD2 may supply D (5 bases each). This CDR3 contains 13 residues. CDR1 SGHNT and CDR2 YENEEA come from the germline V gene. V lost 5 bases and J lost 1, with 8 bases in between. Based on the CDR3 plus reference TRBV11-3 and TRBJ2-5, the full variable domain is EAGVVQSPRYKIIEKKQPVAFWCNPISGHNTLYWYLQNLGQGPELLIRYENEEAVDDSQLPKDRFSAERLKGVDSTLKIQPAELGDSAVYLCASSLGTQETQYFGPGTRLLVL.

The DNA of the CDR3 is TGTGCCAGCAGCCGGACCGGGACAGCGACAGATACGCAGTATTTT. It is translated as CASSRTGTATDTQYF. This chain uses TRBV11-2 with TRBJ2-3, with 7 bases identical to TRBD1. The ends lost 5 bases at V and 3 bases at J; junction bases unmatched: 8. Germline assignment: CDR1 SGHAT and CDR2 FQNNGV. This CDR3 has 15 residues.

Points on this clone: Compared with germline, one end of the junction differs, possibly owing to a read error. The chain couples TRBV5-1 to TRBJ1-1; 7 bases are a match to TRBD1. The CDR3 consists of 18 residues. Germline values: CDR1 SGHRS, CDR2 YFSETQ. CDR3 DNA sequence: TGTGCCAGCAGCTTGGACGCGACGGGGGTACGGGGGACAGAAGAAGCTTTCTTT. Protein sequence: CASSLDATGVRGTEEAFF.